This T cell receptor (beta chain) was recovered during a study of shared clonotypes between healthy human individuals. This clone was seen once. Its cognate antigen is unknown. Overall study findings and caveats: A generally larger estimated richness was seen in naive subsets than in memory subsets. The study found about 4.6% of naive CD4 clonotypes shared across several donors.

In the original analysis: ImmunoSEQ junction-only sequences lacked quality scores, so their filtering differed. The assay was immunoSEQ multiplex PCR, and TCRdb's table has in-frame clones only and misses some. The V and J calls and clone size were taken over from that table, and D and trimming were inferred from the DNA. Among about 2.4 million clones listed, just over 90% were seen once. The clonotype comes from a man younger than 35 in good health. The sequencing sample was made of naive CD4+ T cells sorted from blood. Subset in this sample: CD45RA+ positively selected.

CDR3 nucleotide sequence: TGTGCCAGCACTCAAACAGGGGCTTATGGCTACACCTTC. This translates into CASTQTGAYGYTF. The chain uses TRBV2 and TRBJ1-2; 7 bases agree with TRBD1. Germline V lookup: CDR1 SNHLY, CDR2 FYNNEI. The length of the CDR3 is 13 residues. With V trimmed by 7 bases and J by 5 bases, 7 bases remained unmatched.